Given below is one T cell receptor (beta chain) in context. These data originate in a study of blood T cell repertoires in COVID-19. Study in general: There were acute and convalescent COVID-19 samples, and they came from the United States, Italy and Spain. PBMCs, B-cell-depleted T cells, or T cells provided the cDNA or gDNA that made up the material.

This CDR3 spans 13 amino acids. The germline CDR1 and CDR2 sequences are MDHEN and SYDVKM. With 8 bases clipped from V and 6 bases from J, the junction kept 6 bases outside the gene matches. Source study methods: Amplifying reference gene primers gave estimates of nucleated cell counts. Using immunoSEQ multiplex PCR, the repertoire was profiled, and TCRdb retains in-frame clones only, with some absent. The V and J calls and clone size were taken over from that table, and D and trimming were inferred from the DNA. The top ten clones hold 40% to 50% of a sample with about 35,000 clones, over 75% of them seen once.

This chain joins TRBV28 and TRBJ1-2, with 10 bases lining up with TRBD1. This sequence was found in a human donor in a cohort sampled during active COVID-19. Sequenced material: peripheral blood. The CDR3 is CASGTGQGNGYTF. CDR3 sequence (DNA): TGTGCCAGCGGAACGGGACAGGGGAATGGCTACACCTTC.